The T cell receptor beta chain under discussion was sequenced for a study of shared clonotypes between healthy human individuals. General study findings and limits: Only blood underwent sampling, and tissue repertoires likely differ. Shared across several donors were around 5% of the naive CD4 clonotypes.

Remarks on this clone: Its specificity is not known.

J was trimmed by 0 bases and V by 0 bases; bases with no gene match: 9. The CDR3 length is 18 residues. The germline CDR1 and CDR2 sequences are SGHNT and YYREEE (reference sequence). TCRdb keeps only in-frame clones here, not all; method: immunoSEQ multiplex PCR. The table lists 780,000 or so clones, over 60% of them singletons, with more than 1.5% in the top ten. The sample was memory CD4+ T cells sorted from blood. Stated subset: CD45RA-negative fraction. The clonotype comes from a woman in her 30s in good health. The chain recombines TRBV5-4 with TRBJ2-7; TRBD1 matches 10 bases. CDR3 loop: CASSLVDRGKPNSYEQYF. The CDR3 DNA follows: TGTGCCAGCAGCTTGGTGGACAGGGGGAAGCCGAACTCCTACGAGCAGTACTTC.